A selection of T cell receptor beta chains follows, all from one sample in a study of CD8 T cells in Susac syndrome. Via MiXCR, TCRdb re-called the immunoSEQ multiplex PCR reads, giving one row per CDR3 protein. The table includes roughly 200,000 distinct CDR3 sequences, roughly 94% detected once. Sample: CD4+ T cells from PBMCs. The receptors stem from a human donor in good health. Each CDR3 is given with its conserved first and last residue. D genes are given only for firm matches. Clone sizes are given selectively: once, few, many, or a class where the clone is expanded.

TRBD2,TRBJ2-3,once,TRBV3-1,CASRTLAARGDTQYF,TGTGCCAGCAGGACCCTAGCGGCCCGGGGGGATACGCAGTATTTT
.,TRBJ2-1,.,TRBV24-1,CATSDWENNEQFF,TGTGCCACCAGTGATTGGGAGAACAATGAGCAGTTCTTC
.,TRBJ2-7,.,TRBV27,CASSLGRRSYEQYF,TGTGCCAGCAGCCTGGGACGGCGCTCCTACGAGCAGTACTTC
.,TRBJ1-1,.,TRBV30,CAWSAAGGTEAFF,TGTGCCTGGAGCGCAGCCGGAGGCACTGAAGCTTTCTTT
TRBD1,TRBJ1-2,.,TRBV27,CASSYRGAGGGYTF,TGTGCCAGCAGTTACAGGGGCGCGGGAGGCGGCTACACCTTC
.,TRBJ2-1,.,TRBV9,CASSLRAQAYNEQFF,TGTGCCAGCAGCCTTAGGGCCCAGGCCTACAATGAGCAGTTCTTC
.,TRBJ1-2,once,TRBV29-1,CSVDSTSVNGYTF,TGCAGCGTTGATAGTACAAGTGTTAATGGCTACACCTTC
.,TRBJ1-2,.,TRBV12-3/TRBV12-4,CASSLTERAYYGYTF,TGTGCCAGCAGTCTTACGGAACGGGCCTACTATGGCTACACCTTC
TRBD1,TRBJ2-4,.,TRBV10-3,CAISDPGQGKNIQYF,TGTGCCATCAGTGACCCCGGACAGGGGAAAAACATTCAGTACTTC
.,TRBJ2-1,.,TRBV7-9,CASSYDQWDEQFF,TGTGCCAGCAGCTATGACCAGTGGGATGAGCAGTTCTTC
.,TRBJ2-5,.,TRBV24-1,CATSGAGQETQYF,TGTGCCACCAGTGGGGCGGGTCAAGAGACCCAGTACTTC
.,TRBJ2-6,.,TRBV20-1,CSAPPGTGANVLTF,TGCAGTGCTCCCCCAGGAACTGGGGCCAACGTCCTGACTTTC
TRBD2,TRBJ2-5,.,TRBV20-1,CSAIAGGLKETQYF,TGCAGTGCAATAGCGGGGGGCCTGAAAGAGACCCAGTACTTC
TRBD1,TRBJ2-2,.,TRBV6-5,CASSKQGVDTGELFF,TGTGCCAGCAGCAAACAGGGGGTCGACACCGGGGAGCTGTTTTTT
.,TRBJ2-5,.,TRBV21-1,CASSKKWEGGETQYF,TGTGCCAGCAGCAAAAAATGGGAGGGCGGAGAGACCCAGTACTTC
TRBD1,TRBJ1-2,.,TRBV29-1,CSVATGDYGYTF,TGCAGCGTCGCGACAGGGGACTATGGCTACACCTTC
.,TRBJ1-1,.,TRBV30,CAWSRGANTEAFF,TGTGCCTGGAGTCGGGGGGCGAACACTGAAGCTTTCTTT
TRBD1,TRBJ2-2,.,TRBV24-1,CATGQGANTGELFF,TGTGCCACCGGACAGGGTGCAAACACCGGGGAGCTGTTTTTT
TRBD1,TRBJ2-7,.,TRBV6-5,CASSYSTPGGPTYEQYF,TGTGCCAGCAGTTACTCGACTCCAGGGGGCCCGACCTACGAGCAGTACTTC
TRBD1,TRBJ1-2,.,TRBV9,CASSPLDRLGGYTF,TGTGCCAGCAGCCCATTGGACAGGTTGGGTGGCTACACCTTC
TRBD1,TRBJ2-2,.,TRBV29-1,CSAYRGATNTGELFF,TGCAGCGCGTACAGGGGCGCTACGAACACCGGGGAGCTGTTTTTT
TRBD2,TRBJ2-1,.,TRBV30,CAWTRGLAGVNEQFF,TGTGCCTGGACCCGGGGACTAGCGGGAGTTAATGAGCAGTTCTTC
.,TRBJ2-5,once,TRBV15,CATSRDRVWETQYF,TGTGCCACCAGCAGAGATCGGGTCTGGGAGACCCAGTACTTC
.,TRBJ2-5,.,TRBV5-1,CASSLGWGIEETQYF,TGCGCCAGCAGCTTGGGTTGGGGGATCGAAGAGACCCAGTACTTC
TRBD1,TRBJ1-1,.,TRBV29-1,CSVVYRDRDEAFF,TGCAGCGTTGTCTACCGGGACAGGGATGAAGCTTTCTTT
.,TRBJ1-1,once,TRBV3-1,CASSQGRTLDTEAFF,TGTGCCAGCAGCCAAGGTCGGACGTTGGACACTGAAGCTTTCTTT
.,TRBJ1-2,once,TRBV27,CASSFGDRTYGYTF,TGTGCCAGCAGTTTTGGAGATAGGACCTATGGCTACACCTTC
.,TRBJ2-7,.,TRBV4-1,CASSQEPGKIYEQYF,TGCGCCAGCAGCCAAGAACCAGGAAAAATCTACGAGCAGTACTTC
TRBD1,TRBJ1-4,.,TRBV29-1,CSVGQGAGKLFF,TGCAGCGTGGGACAGGGGGCGGGAAAACTGTTTTTT
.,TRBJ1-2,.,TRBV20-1,CSARVSFYGYTF,TGCAGTGCTAGAGTTAGTTTCTATGGCTACACCTTC
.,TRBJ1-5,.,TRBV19,CASIPPPGYDQPQHF,TGTGCCAGTATTCCACCCCCAGGGTATGATCAGCCCCAGCATTTT
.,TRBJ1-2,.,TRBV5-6,CASSLPDGNYGYTF,TGTGCCAGCAGCTTACCGGACGGAAACTATGGCTACACCTTC
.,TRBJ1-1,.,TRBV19,CASSETGGTEAFF,TGTGCCAGTAGCGAGACCGGGGGCACTGAAGCTTTCTTT
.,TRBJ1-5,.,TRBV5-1,CASSPQGSQPQHF,TGCGCCAGCAGCCCGCAGGGAAGTCAGCCCCAGCATTTT
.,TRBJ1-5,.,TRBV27,CASSFSRNNQPQHF,TGTGCCAGCAGTTTCTCCAGAAACAATCAGCCCCAGCATTTT
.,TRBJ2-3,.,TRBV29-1,CSVEVTSTDTQYF,TGCAGCGTTGAGGTCACATCCACAGATACGCAGTATTTT
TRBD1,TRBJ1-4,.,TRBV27,CASGRQGLSSGEKLFF,TGTGCCAGCGGGAGACAGGGGCTATCCTCGGGGGAAAAACTGTTTTTT
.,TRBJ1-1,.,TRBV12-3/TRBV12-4,CASSLRGVNTEAFF,TGTGCCAGCAGTTTAAGGGGGGTAAACACTGAAGCTTTCTTT
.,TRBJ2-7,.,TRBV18,CASSPPKGRSGEQYF,TGTGCCAGCTCACCACCGAAGGGAAGGTCCGGCGAGCAGTACTTC
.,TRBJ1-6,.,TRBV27,CASSVFTGNNSPLHF,TGTGCCAGCAGTGTATTTACAGGGAATAATTCACCCCTCCACTTT
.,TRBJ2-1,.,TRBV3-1,CASSQGLNSYNEQFF,TGTGCCAGCAGCCAAGGCCTAAACTCCTACAATGAGCAGTTCTTC
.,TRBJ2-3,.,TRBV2,CASSEEPPDTQYF,TGTGCCAGCAGTGAAGAGCCGCCGGATACGCAGTATTTT